Each of the 4 T cell receptor beta chains below was sequenced from the same sample in a study of cytomegalovirus exposure and HLA in healthy donors. PCR involved 60 Vbeta and 13 Jbeta primers. Repertoires were generated with immunoSEQ multiplex PCR, while TCRdb's copy carries only in-frame clones and drops some. The repertoire holds about 180,000 clones, more than 75% seen once, with about 2.5% in the top ten. The sample was PBMCs. The receptor set was obtained from a woman aged 25 to 39 in good health and CMV-seropositive.

The chain is built from TRBV7-2 and TRBJ2-2; 8 positions match TRBD2. The CDR3 is made up of 16 amino acids. From germline, CDR1 is SGHTA and CDR2 FQGNSA. The junction had 3 bases not matched to a gene; V was cut back by 0 bases and J by 3 bases. DNA for the CDR3: TGTGCCAGCAGCTTAGCTGGCGGGGGGCACACCGGGGAGCTGTTTTTT. This codes for CASSLAGGGHTGELFF.

This chain uses TRBV29-1 with TRBJ2-5; TRBD2 agrees at 13 bases. J gave up 4 bases and V 6 bases, and 8 bases lay outside the gene matches. From germline, CDR1 is SQVTM and CDR2 ANQGSEA. The CDR3 contains 15 residues. This chain's CDR3 is CSVPGTSGVRETQYF. CDR3 DNA: TGCAGCGTGCCCGGGACTAGCGGGGTCAGAGAGACCCAGTACTTC.

In this sample, this clone turned up a few times. V gene TRBV7-9 combines with J gene TRBJ1-3; D perhaps matches TRBD1 (5 bases). Deletions cut 7 bases from V and 4 bases from J, with 17 bases between. This CDR3 comprises 15 residues. The germline V gene has CDR1 SEHNR and CDR2 FQNEAQ (reference sequence). In nucleotides, the CDR3 is TGTGCCAGCAATCCGGGGGGGGGATCCGGAAACACCATATATTTT. It encodes CASNPGGGSGNTIYF.

The V gene is TRBV4-3, the J gene TRBJ1-2; TRBD1 matches 8 bases. In germline, CDR1 is LGHNA, CDR2 YSLEER. V gave up 2 bases and J gave up 4 bases; unmatched junction bases: 9. The length of the CDR3 is 16 residues. The CDR3 nucleotides read TGCGCCAGCAGCCAAACCGGGACAGGTTCTTTCTATGGCTACACCTTC. Translated: CASSQTGTGSFYGYTF.